These T cell receptor beta chains were read from a single sample in a study of blood T cell repertoires in COVID-19. The data were produced by immunoSEQ multiplex PCR, yet TCRdb's version contains in-frame clones alone and is incomplete. The sample lists 66,000 or so clones; roughly 84% were seen once. Sequenced input: peripheral blood. The receptors were gathered from a man aged 50 or older with active COVID-19. CDR3s include the opening cysteine and the closing phenylalanine or tryptophan. A D gene is named only where the DNA matches it firmly. The size of a clone is reported for some rows only, either as once, few or many, or as a class for expanded clones.

d_call	clone_size	cdr3_length	v_call	j_call	cdr3_aa	cdr3_nt
-	-	14	TRBV14	TRBJ1-4	CASSQAGLGEKLFF	TGTGCCAGCAGCCAAGCAGGGCTCGGTGAAAAACTGTTTTTT
TRBD1	once	15	TRBV4-2	TRBJ2-7	CASSPELGQNYEQYF	TGTGCCAGCAGCCCCGAACTGGGACAGAACTACGAGCAGTACTTC
-	-	16	TRBV5-1	TRBJ2-2	CASSLSGSEGTGELFF	TGCGCCAGCAGCTTGTCGGGGAGTGAGGGCACCGGGGAGCTGTTTTTT
TRBD1	-	17	TRBV11-2	TRBJ1-5	CASSLDISEGQTQPQHF	TGTGCCAGCAGTTTAGATATTAGTGAGGGACAGACTCAGCCCCAGCATTTT
TRBD1	-	15	TRBV19	TRBJ1-5	CASSVRQGADQPQHF	TGTGCCAGTAGTGTAAGACAGGGGGCAGATCAGCCCCAGCATTTT
TRBD2	once	15	TRBV9	TRBJ2-5	CASSVSGSTGETQYF	TGTGCCAGCAGCGTTAGCGGGAGTACTGGGGAGACCCAGTACTTC
TRBD2	-	14	TRBV7-9	TRBJ2-1	CASSALAGGNEQFF	TGTGCCAGCAGCGCACTAGCGGGAGGAAATGAGCAGTTCTTC
-	-	15	TRBV6-5	TRBJ1-2	CASSYSRSGVYGYTF	TGTGCCAGCAGTTACTCGAGGTCCGGGGTCTATGGCTACACCTTC
TRBD1	-	16	TRBV6-6	TRBJ1-3	CASSRTGVRAGNTIYF	TGTGCCAGCAGTCGGACAGGGGTGAGGGCTGGAAACACCATATATTTT
-	-	17	TRBV11-2	TRBJ2-7	CASSLDIGTRSSYEQYF	TGTGCCAGCAGCTTAGATATCGGGACAAGGAGCTCCTACGAGCAGTACTTC
-	-	16	TRBV27	TRBJ2-1	CASSNSFGTLYNEQFF	TGTGCCAGCAGCAACAGCTTCGGGACATTATACAATGAGCAGTTCTTC
-	once	15	TRBV7-9	TRBJ2-5	CASSLGSVYQETQYF	TGTGCCAGCAGCTTAGGGTCGGTATACCAAGAGACCCAGTACTTC
-	-	14	TRBV11-2	TRBJ1-6	CASSLITANSPLHF	TGTGCCAGCAGCTTAATCACAGCAAATTCACCCCTCCACTTT
TRBD1	-	18	TRBV15	TRBJ1-4	CATSRPRRTGTDNEKLFF	TGTGCCACCAGCAGACCTCGAAGAACCGGGACAGATAATGAAAAACTGTTTTTT
-	-	13	TRBV19	TRBJ1-5	CASSTTGDQPQHF	TGTGCCAGTAGTACGACAGGAGATCAGCCCCAGCATTTT
TRBD2	-	18	TRBV10-3	TRBJ2-2	CAISESLTSGDNTGELFF	TGTGCCATCAGTGAGTCCCTCACTAGCGGGGACAACACCGGGGAGCTGTTTTTT
TRBD1	-	14	TRBV6-1	TRBJ1-5	CASSELSQGQPQHF	TGTGCCAGCAGTGAACTCTCACAGGGGCAGCCCCAGCATTTT
-	few	16	TRBV7-2	TRBJ2-7	CASSFSPSDSLPEQYF	TGTGCCAGCAGCTTTTCGCCGAGCGACAGTCTTCCAGAGCAGTACTTC
TRBD1	-	18	TRBV27	TRBJ2-6	CASSSRDRAVAGANVLTF	TGTGCCAGCAGTTCCCGGGACAGGGCTGTGGCTGGGGCCAACGTCCTGACTTTC
TRBD2	-	15	TRBV11-2	TRBJ2-2	CASSLSGGATGELFF	TGTGCCAGCAGCTTAAGCGGGGGGGCCACCGGGGAGCTGTTTTTT
-	few	12	TRBV7-9	TRBJ2-2	CASSSRTGELFF	TGTGCCAGCAGCTCTAGGACCGGGGAGCTGTTTTTT
TRBD2	-	16	TRBV9	TRBJ2-3	CASSVGTSAAFDTQYF	TGTGCCAGCAGCGTAGGGACTAGCGCCGCATTCGATACGCAGTATTTT
TRBD1	-	15	TRBV3-1/TRBV3-2	TRBJ1-1	CASSPLDRGSTEAFF	TGTGCCAGCAGCCCCCTGGACAGGGGGAGCACTGAAGCTTTCTTT
-	-	16	TRBV19	TRBJ2-5	CASSISSRQGEETQYF	TGTGCCAGTAGTATTTCTTCTCGGCAAGGAGAAGAGACCCAGTACTTC
TRBD1	-	16	TRBV5-4	TRBJ2-6	CASAGTGPGGANVLTF	TGTGCCAGCGCCGGGACAGGGCCTGGGGGGGCCAACGTCCTGACTTTC
-	-	14	TRBV6-1	TRBJ1-5	CASSESHGNQPQHF	TGTGCCAGCAGTGAATCTCACGGGAATCAGCCCCAGCATTTT
TRBD1	once	14	TRBV7-3	TRBJ2-5	CASRSGTVGETQYF	TGTGCCAGCAGGTCCGGGACAGTGGGAGAGACCCAGTACTTC
TRBD2	-	16	TRBV2	TRBJ2-4	CASSDLAGLAKNIQYF	TGTGCCAGCAGTGACTTAGCGGGGTTAGCCAAAAACATTCAGTACTTC
TRBD2	-	15	TRBV7-2	TRBJ2-1	CASSSPTSGRNEQFF	TGTGCCAGCAGCTCCCCGACTAGCGGGAGGAATGAGCAGTTCTTC
TRBD1	-	13	TRBV30	TRBJ1-2	CAWSRTGVDGYTF	TGTGCCTGGAGCCGGACAGGGGTAGACGGCTACACCTTC
TRBD1	-	16	TRBV7-9	TRBJ1-4	CASSSRRQGASEKLFF	TGTGCCAGCAGCTCCAGGAGACAGGGGGCAAGTGAAAAACTGTTTTTT
TRBD2	-	16	TRBV15	TRBJ2-5	CATSRVRAGGEETQYF	TGTGCCACCAGCAGAGTGCGGGCGGGGGGCGAGGAGACCCAGTACTTC
TRBD2	-	14	TRBV29-1	TRBJ2-1	CSSRRRGGRDEQFF	TGCAGTTCCCGCCGGCGGGGGGGTCGGGATGAGCAGTTCTTC
TRBD1	-	12	TRBV6-5	TRBJ2-7	CAGRQGMGEQYF	TGTGCCGGTCGACAGGGAATGGGTGAGCAGTACTTC
-	-	14	TRBV7-2	TRBJ2-1	CASSLVTAANEQFF	TGTGCCAGCAGCTTAGTGACAGCCGCCAATGAGCAGTTCTTC
-	-	15	TRBV6-6	TRBJ2-5	CASSYGTVPQETQYF	TGTGCCAGCAGTTACGGTACAGTGCCACAAGAGACCCAGTACTTC
TRBD1	-	15	TRBV6-5	TRBJ1-5	CASSYDRANNQPQHF	TGTGCCAGCAGTTATGACAGGGCCAACAATCAGCCCCAGCATTTT
TRBD1	-	13	TRBV12-3/TRBV12-4	TRBJ1-2	CASKAGGTYGYTF	TGTGCCAGCAAAGCAGGGGGCACCTATGGCTACACCTTC
TRBD1	-	16	TRBV27	TRBJ2-3	CASSPRQGGQLDTQYF	TGTGCCAGCAGTCCTAGACAGGGTGGTCAATTAGATACGCAGTATTTT
TRBD1	-	15	TRBV6-5	TRBJ1-1	CASSYSAGGYTEAFF	TGTGCCAGCAGTTACTCGGCAGGGGGGTACACTGAAGCTTTCTTT
-	-	15	TRBV10-3	TRBJ1-6	CAISDWGTPVSPLHF	TGTGCCATCAGTGATTGGGGGACACCTGTGTCACCCCTCCACTTT
TRBD1	-	14	TRBV24-1	TRBJ2-2	CATQGQGDTGELFF	TGTGCCACCCAGGGACAGGGGGACACCGGGGAGCTGTTTTTT
TRBD1	-	15	TRBV5-8	TRBJ1-5	CASSLMGQNYQPQHF	TGTGCCAGCAGTCTCATGGGACAGAACTATCAGCCCCAGCATTTT
-	-	15	TRBV28	TRBJ1-5	CASSLPGRINQPQHF	TGTGCCAGCAGTTTGCCAGGGAGGATAAATCAGCCCCAGCATTTT
TRBD1	-	17	TRBV9	TRBJ1-2	CASSVGQEDREFRGYTF	TGTGCCAGCAGCGTAGGCCAGGAGGACAGGGAATTTAGGGGCTACACCTTC
TRBD1	once	14	TRBV3-1/TRBV3-2	TRBJ1-2	CASRQMTGLDGYTF	TGTGCCAGCAGACAAATGACAGGGCTCGATGGCTACACCTTC